Described below is a single T cell receptor (beta chain) sequence and its context. The antigen remains unidentified. Clones were read by immunoSEQ multiplex PCR, and TCRdb kept only the in-frame ones, dropping some. The table includes 150,000 to 200,000 clones, approximately 88% detected once. This record comes from a study of cytomegalovirus exposure and HLA in healthy donors. Points from the study as a whole: Rare sequences made up most TCRs, while some public TCRs were found in many donors. Three chains linked to CMV were shown in vitro to be specific for CMV antigens. Cytomegalovirus association was listed for about 160 TCR beta chains.

The approximately 120-subject validation cohort, separate from the approximately 670-subject first cohort, included the donors. The specimen was PBMCs. The source of this sequence is a man aged 25-45 years in good health and CMV-seropositive.

CDR3: CASSLGGWTDTQYF. CDR3 nucleotides: TGTGCCAGCTCCCTCGGGGGTTGGACAGATACGCAGTATTTT. V and J are TRBV27 and TRBJ2-3; weak D call: TRBD2 (6 bases). Trimming took 8 bases from V and 3 from J, leaving 15 bases between them. This CDR3 has 14 residues. Germline-derived CDR1 and CDR2 are MNHEY and SMNVEV (reference sequence).